This T cell receptor beta chain was obtained from a study of blood T cell repertoires in COVID-19. This clone appeared once. V dropped 3 bases and J dropped 3; count of bases not matched to a gene: 8. This CDR3 has 17 amino acids. Germline V gene sequence: CDR1 SGDLS, CDR2 YYNGEE. This table comes from immunoSEQ multiplex PCR, and its TCRdb copy is limited to in-frame clones, with some not included. Here the sample spans fewer than 300,000 clones, 75% to 90% being singletons. The gene calls are TRBV9 and TRBJ2-7; 14 nucleotides match TRBD2. This clonotype was sampled from a woman in her thirties who had recovered from COVID-19. Source material: PBMCs or T cells enriched from blood (not recorded which). Here the CDR3 reads CASSAGLAGGNLYEQYF. CDR3 sequence (DNA): TGTGCCAGCAGCGCCGGACTAGCGGGGGGTAACCTCTACGAGCAGTACTTC.